This T cell receptor beta chain is drawn from a study of patients and donors after allogeneic stem cell transplantation. Trimming shortened V by 7 bases and J by 4 bases, and 16 bases separated the two germline ends. The CDR3 contains 14 residues. CDR1 and CDR2 from the germline V gene are MNHNS and SASEGT. TCRdb re-called the RT-PCR reads through MiXCR, storing one row per CDR3 protein. The sample lists 920,000 or so distinct CDR3 sequences, about a sixth occurring once. Sequencing was performed on blood, either unsorted or a sorted T cell fraction (not recorded which). The chain recombines TRBV6-1 with TRBJ1-1, with TRBD1 as a possible D gene (6 bases). This TCR derives from a human donor who was either an allogeneic HSCT recipient or a stem cell or donor lymphocyte infusion donor (not recorded which). It is not recorded whose cells these are; they may come from a transplant donor. The CDR3 sequence is CASITGSRGTEAFF. CDR3 DNA sequence: TGTGCCAGCATAACAGGGAGTCGCGGCACTGAAGCTTTCTTT.